What follows describes a single TCR beta chain. An input of about 0.45 to 1 ug of RNA was subjected to reverse transcription using random hexamers. TCRdb re-called the immunoSEQ multiplex PCR reads with MiXCR, one entry per CDR3 protein. The top ten hold over 0.095% of the sample, which has about 180,000 distinct CDR3 sequences, 94% seen once. The source of the sample is a study of CD8 T cells in Susac syndrome. Germline V lookup: CDR1 SGHNT, CDR2 YYREEE (reference sequence). V was trimmed by 3 bases and J by 3 bases, leaving 11 bases between them. The CDR3 loop spans 14 amino acids. This TCR was sampled from a human donor with Susac syndrome. V and J are TRBV5-4 and TRBJ2-3; no definite D call. Specimen: CD4+ T cells from PBMCs. CDR3 protein: CASSSYTVTDTQYF. The CDR3 DNA follows: TGTGCCAGCAGCTCTTACACGGTTACAGATACGCAGTATTTT.